The 25 T cell receptor beta chains listed next were all sequenced from one sample in a study of T cells in Graves' hyperthyroidism and ophthalmopathy (dated by TCRdb to 2018 to 2020). The library was built by means of multiplex PCR. Sequencing was performed on an Illumina HiSeq 2000. TCR beta CDR3 regions were amplified from RNA transcripts. For the first round of RT-PCR on the TCR CDR3, the HTBI primer set was used together with the Qiagen OneStep RT-PCR kit. Using fastp trimming at Q25 and MiXCR clonotype assembly, TCRdb reanalyzed the public sequencing data and kept in-frame beta chains. Each CDR3 protein gets just one entry, which takes the most common genes and DNA from the rows behind it. The sample includes 550,000 to 700,000 distinct CDR3 sequences, with 14% to 15% observed a single time. The top ten hold approximately 4.3% of the sample. Sequencing was done on a sample of blood. These receptors originate from a woman aged 40 to 50 with Graves' ophthalmopathy.

This clonotype came up many times. This chain links TRBV20-1 with TRBJ2-5; maybe TRBD1 (6 bases). Germline V gene sequence: CDR1 DFQATT, CDR2 SNEGSKA (reference sequence). V was cut by 7 bases and J by 4 bases, with 13 bases left in between. The CDR3 contains 12 residues. The CDR3 nucleotides read TGCAGTGGCGAACAGGGTCGAGAGACCCAGTACTTC. Encoded protein: CSGEQGRETQYF.

This clonotype showed up many times. This chain joins TRBV20-1 and TRBJ1-1, with a weak D call TRBD1 (5 bases). Germline V lookup: CDR1 DFQATT, CDR2 SNEGSKA (reference sequence). There are 15 residues in the CDR3. V was clipped by 5 bases and J by 4 bases, with 20 bases between them. This CDR3 reads CSAPSPGTRGTEAFF. The CDR3, as DNA: TGCAGTGCTCCTTCCCCAGGGACCCGGGGCACTGAAGCTTTCTTT.

This clonotype came up many times. The rearrangement joins TRBV10-2 to TRBJ2-5; D call uncertain. Trimming left V 8 bases short and J 1 base short, with 8 bases between. CDR1 is WSHSY, CDR2 SAAADI, per germline. The CDR3 contains 12 residues. CDR3 sequence reads: CASGERQETQYF. The CDR3 region has the DNA TGCGCCAGCGGGGAACGCCAAGAGACCCAGTACTTC.

This clonotype appeared many times. V usage is TRBV29-1 and J usage is TRBJ1-2; perhaps TRBD1 as D (6 bases). The CDR3 is 13 residues long. Germline lookup yields CDR1 SQVTM and CDR2 ANQGSEA. The germline V and J ends were trimmed by 4 bases and 1 base, with 10 bases remaining between them. CDR3 sequence (DNA): TGCAGCGTTGCGAGGGGGAGTAACTATGGCTACACCTTC. Translating gives CSVARGSNYGYTF.

This clonotype was seen once. The chain couples TRBV6-2 or TRBV6-3 to TRBJ1-2; D perhaps matches TRBD1 (5 bases). There are 18 residues in the CDR3. Germline CDR1 and CDR2: MNHEY and SVGEGT. Trimming took 6 bases from V and 10 from J, leaving 33 bases between them. DNA of the CDR3: TGTGCCAGCAGCCGAACCCTCCGACAGACCCGACTAAAGCACGACTACACCTTC. This gives the protein CASSRTLRQTRLKHDYTF.

This clonotype was picked up many times. This chain connects TRBV29-1 to TRBJ1-5, with 7 bases aligning to TRBD1. The CDR3 covers 13 residues. Germline loops: CDR1 SQVTM, CDR2 ANQGSEA. V was pared by 6 bases and J by 3 bases, with 5 bases of the junction left unmatched. CDR3 sequence: CSVDTGDNQPQHF. The CDR3 bases are TGCAGCGTAGATACAGGGGACAATCAGCCCCAGCATTTT.

This clonotype was recorded many times. V is TRBV7-2 and J is TRBJ2-5; 10 bases align to TRBD2. This CDR3 has 18 amino acids. Germline values: CDR1 SGHTA, CDR2 FQGNSA. V dropped 4 bases and J dropped 1; count of bases not matched to a gene: 12. The CDR3 region is CASSYRAAGGPSQETQYF. The CDR3 bases are TGTGCCAGCAGCTACCGAGCAGCGGGAGGGCCTTCCCAAGAGACCCAGTACTTC.

The chain has TRBV6-1 and TRBJ1-5; D gene unclear. Trimming stripped 3 bases from V and 0 bases from J, with 6 bases between. Germline V gives CDR1 MNHNS, CDR2 SASEGT. This CDR3 contains 14 residues. As DNA, the CDR3 is TGTGCCAGCAGTGACAGCCTTAGCAATCAGCCCCAGCATTTT. Its protein is CASSDSLSNQPQHF.

This clonotype was seen more than once but under ten times. The chain joins TRBV7-2 to TRBJ2-5; D possibly matches TRBD1 or TRBD2 (5 bases each). Germline-derived CDR1 and CDR2 are SGHTA and FQGNSA. There are 15 residues in the CDR3. Trimming removed 6 bases from V and 4 bases from J, with 18 bases in between. The CDR3 nucleotides read TGTGCCAGCAGACTCGACAGAAGGGGAGCAGAGACCCAGTACTTC. It is translated as CASRLDRRGAETQYF. The full variable domain, its missing parts supplied by reference TRBV7-2 and TRBJ2-5, is GAGVSQSPSNKVTEKGKDVELRCDPISGHTALYWYRQSLGQGLEFLIYFQGNSAPDKSGLPSDRFSAERTGGSVSTLTIQRTQQEDSAVYLCASRLDRRGAETQYFGPGTRLLVL.

The sample holds many counts of this clonotype. The chain joins TRBV11-2 to TRBJ2-7; TRBD1 agrees at 7 bases. The CDR3 covers 12 residues. The V gene end was trimmed by 5 bases and the J gene end by 6 bases; junction bases not matched to a gene: 4. CDR1 is SGHAT, CDR2 FQNNGV, per germline. CDR3 nucleotide sequence: TGTGCCAGCAGCCCGACAGGGATCGAGCAGTACTTC. It specifies CASSPTGIEQYF.

The V and J genes are TRBV6-1 and TRBJ2-5, with 8 bases identical to TRBD1. Looked up from germline, CDR1 is MNHNS and CDR2 is SASEGT. Losses at the gene ends were 6 bases for V and 1 base for J; bases not matched to a gene: 7. The CDR3 has 15 residues. The DNA of the CDR3 is TGTGCCAGCAGGTCCGGGACAGGCAGCCAAGAGACCCAGTACTTC. Translated, it gives CASRSGTGSQETQYF.

This clonotype was seen a handful of times. The genes are TRBV19 and TRBJ2-2; D might be TRBD2 (10 bases). Per the germline V gene, CDR1 is LNHDA and CDR2 is SQIVND (reference sequence). V was pared by 2 bases and J by 6 bases, with 25 bases between. The CDR3 contains 19 residues. The CDR3 spells CASSILGQGAAGGSGELFF. CDR3 sequence (DNA): TGTGCCAGTAGTATACTGGGACAGGGAGCAGCGGGAGGGTCCGGGGAGCTGTTTTTT. Filled out from reference TRBV19 and TRBJ2-2, the complete variable domain reads DGGITQSPKYLFRKEGQNVTLSCEQNLNHDAMYWYRQDPGQGLRLIYYSQIVNDFQKGDIAEGYSVSREKKESFPLTVTSAQKNPTAFYLCASSILGQGAAGGSGELFFGEGSRLTVL.

V is TRBV6-2 or TRBV6-3 and J is TRBJ2-7; 12 nucleotides match TRBD2. The CDR3 runs to 17 residues. Germline V gene sequence: CDR1 MNHEY, CDR2 SVGEGT. V lost 2 bases, J lost 12 bases, and 17 bases stayed unmatched. The CDR3 DNA sequence: TGTGCCAGCAGTTACGTCGGTAGACTAGCGGGAGTATCGTCGGTGTACTTC. This codes for CASSYVGRLAGVSSVYF.

The genes are TRBV27 and TRBJ2-7; no reliable D call. Trimming cost V 6 bases and J 5 bases, with 23 bases left between them. Germline V lookup: CDR1 MNHEY, CDR2 SMNVEV (reference sequence). The CDR3 is 16 amino acids. CDR3 sequence (DNA): TGTGCCAGCAGCCTAAATCGACTTCACACCGTCGACGAGCAGTACTTC. Its translation is CASSLNRLHTVDEQYF.

This clonotype showed up many times. The CDR3 nucleotides are TGTGCTAGTGCCACCGGGACAGGGCCCCGTCATTTT. Translation: CASATGTGPRHF. The chain couples TRBV12-5 to TRBJ1-5; TRBD1 matches at 9 bases. From germline, CDR1 is LGHNT and CDR2 FRNRAP. The V and J ends lost 7 bases and 16 bases, in that order; junction bases with no gene match: 11. The CDR3 is 12 residues long.

CDR3 protein: CATSRGEGTEAFF. For the CDR3, the DNA is TGTGCCACCAGCAGAGGGGAGGGAACTGAAGCTTTCTTT. The genes are TRBV15 and TRBJ1-1; D call uncertain. V dropped 1 base and J dropped 5 bases, with 8 bases sitting between them. The germline V gene has CDR1 LNHNV and CDR2 YYDKDF (reference sequence). This CDR3 is 13 amino acids long. Filled out from reference TRBV15 and TRBJ1-1, the complete variable domain reads DAMVIQNPRYQVTQFGKPVTLSCSQTLNHNVMYWYQQKSSQAPKLLFHYYDKDFNNEADTPDNFQSRRPNTSFCFLDIRSPGLGDTAMYLCATSRGEGTEAFFGQGTRLTVV.

This clonotype has at least ten counts. The chain uses TRBV19 and TRBJ2-6; D is ambiguous. CDR1 is LNHDA and CDR2 is SQIVND in the germline V gene (reference sequence). Trimming stripped 8 bases from V and 0 bases from J, with 11 bases between. The CDR3 runs 15 residues. The CDR3 nucleotides read TGTGCCAGTCGGCGAAGTAGCTCTGGGGCCAACGTCCTGACTTTC. Its protein is CASRRSSSGANVLTF. Drawing the rest from reference TRBV19 and TRBJ2-6, the complete variable domain is DGGITQSPKYLFRKEGQNVTLSCEQNLNHDAMYWYRQDPGQGLRLIYYSQIVNDFQKGDIAEGYSVSREKKESFPLTVTSAQKNPTAFYLCASRRSSSGANVLTFGAGSRLTVL.

This clonotype was counted between two and nine times. The chain carries TRBV13 and TRBJ2-2, with 9 bases fitting TRBD2. V lost 1 base and J lost 0; bases outside the gene matches: 6. Germline V gives CDR1 PRHDT, CDR2 FYEKMQ (reference sequence). There are 18 residues in the CDR3. The CDR3 DNA is TGTGCCAGCAGCTTAGCCGGGACTAGCCTGGCGAACACCGGGGAGCTGTTTTTT. This sequence encodes CASSLAGTSLANTGELFF.

Here the CDR3 DNA reads TGTGCCAGCAGTCCCGGACGGAAGTACGAGCAGTACTTC. Its translation: CASSPGRKYEQYF. This sequence joins TRBV12-3 or TRBV12-4 and TRBJ2-7, with D unclear. The V gene lost 5 bases and the J gene lost 4 bases, with 12 bases spanning the gap. The length of the CDR3 is 13 residues.

This clonotype was found many times. V is TRBV19 and J is TRBJ2-5; the D gene could be TRBD1 or TRBD2 (5 bases each). Germline CDR1 is LNHDA and CDR2 is SQIVND (reference sequence). This CDR3 has 16 residues. Deletions cut 5 bases from V and 1 base from J, with 17 bases between. The CDR3 spells CASSPSKGDLQETQYF. The CDR3 coding sequence is TGTGCCAGTAGTCCATCAAAAGGGGACCTCCAAGAGACCCAGTACTTC.

The table lists this clonotype with many counts. This sequence joins TRBV11-2 and TRBJ2-5, with D maybe TRBD1 (5 bases). This CDR3 comprises 13 residues. Germline V gene data show CDR1 as SGHAT and CDR2 as FQNNGV. V lost 3 bases to trimming and J lost 1 base, with 6 bases between them. CDR3: CASSFDSQETQYF. The CDR3 DNA reads TGTGCCAGCAGCTTTGACAGCCAAGAGACCCAGTACTTC.

Ten or more counts support this clonotype. This chain uses TRBV11-1 with TRBJ1-1; D remains ambiguous. V lost 4 bases and J 1 base, leaving 7 bases between the germline ends. CDR3 length: 13 residues. The germline gives CDR1 SGHAT, CDR2 FQDESV (reference sequence). Here the CDR3 DNA reads TGTGCCAGCAGCTCAATGGGGAACACTGAAGCTTTCTTT. This translates into CASSSMGNTEAFF.

CDR3 in DNA: TGTGCCAGCAGCTTGGCACTAGCGAAGAACGAGCAGTACTTC. This codes for CASSLALAKNEQYF. V and J are TRBV5-6 and TRBJ2-7; TRBD2 matches 7 bases. The V segment lost 0 bases and the J segment 5 bases; nucleotides outside the gene matches: 5. CDR1 and CDR2 from the germline V gene are SGHDT and YYEEEE. The CDR3 has 14 residues.

This clonotype was observed at least ten times. CDR3: CASSEETARRTEAFF. The CDR3 DNA is TGTGCCAGCAGCGAGGAGACAGCTAGAAGAACTGAAGCTTTCTTT. The V gene is TRBV5-6, the J gene TRBJ1-1, with D possibly matching TRBD1 (5 bases). The germline gives CDR1 SGHDT, CDR2 YYEEEE. The CDR3 totals 15 residues. Trimming removed 4 bases from V and 5 bases from J, with 18 bases in between.

This CDR3 reads CASSFSTDSPLHF. Written as DNA, the CDR3 is TGTGCCAGCAGCTTTAGTACAGATTCACCCCTCCACTTT. V usage is TRBV7-2 and J usage is TRBJ1-6; D call uncertain. The CDR3 extends over 13 amino acids. Trimming removed 3 bases at V and 8 bases at J, with 8 bases between. From germline, CDR1 is SGHTA and CDR2 FQGNSA.